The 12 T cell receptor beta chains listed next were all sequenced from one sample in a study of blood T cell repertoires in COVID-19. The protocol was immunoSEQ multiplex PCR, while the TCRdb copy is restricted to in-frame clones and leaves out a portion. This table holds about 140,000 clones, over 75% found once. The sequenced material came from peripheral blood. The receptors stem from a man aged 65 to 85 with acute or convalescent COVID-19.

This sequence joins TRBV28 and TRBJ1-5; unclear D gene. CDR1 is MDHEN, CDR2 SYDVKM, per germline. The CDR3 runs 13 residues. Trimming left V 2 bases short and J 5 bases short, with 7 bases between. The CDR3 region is CASSLPPDQPQHF. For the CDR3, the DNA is TGTGCCAGCAGTTTACCCCCGGATCAGCCCCAGCATTTT.

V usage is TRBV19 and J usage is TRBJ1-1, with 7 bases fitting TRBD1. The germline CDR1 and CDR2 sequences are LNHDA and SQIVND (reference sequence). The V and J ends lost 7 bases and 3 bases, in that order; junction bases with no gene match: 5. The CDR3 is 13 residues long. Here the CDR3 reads CASMGQGDTEAFF. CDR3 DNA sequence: TGTGCCAGTATGGGTCAGGGGGACACTGAAGCTTTCTTT.

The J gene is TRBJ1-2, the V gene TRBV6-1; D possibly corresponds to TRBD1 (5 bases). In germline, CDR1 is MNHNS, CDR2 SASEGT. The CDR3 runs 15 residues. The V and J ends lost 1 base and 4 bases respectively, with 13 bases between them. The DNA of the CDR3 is TGTGCCAGCAGTGAAGGGAGGGGAACTTCCTATGGCTACACCTTC. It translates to CASSEGRGTSYGYTF.

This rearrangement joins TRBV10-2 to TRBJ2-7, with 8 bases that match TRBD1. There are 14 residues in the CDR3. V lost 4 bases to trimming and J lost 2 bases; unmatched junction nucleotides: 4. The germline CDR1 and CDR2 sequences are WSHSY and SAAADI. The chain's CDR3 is CASSVAGGPYEQYF. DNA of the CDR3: TGCGCCAGCAGTGTGGCAGGGGGCCCCTACGAGCAGTACTTC.

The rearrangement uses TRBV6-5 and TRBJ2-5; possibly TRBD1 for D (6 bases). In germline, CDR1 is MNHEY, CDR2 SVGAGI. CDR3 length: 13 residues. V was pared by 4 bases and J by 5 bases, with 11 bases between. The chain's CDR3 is CASSFTGYETQYF. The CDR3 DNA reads TGTGCCAGCAGTTTCACAGGGTACGAGACCCAGTACTTC.

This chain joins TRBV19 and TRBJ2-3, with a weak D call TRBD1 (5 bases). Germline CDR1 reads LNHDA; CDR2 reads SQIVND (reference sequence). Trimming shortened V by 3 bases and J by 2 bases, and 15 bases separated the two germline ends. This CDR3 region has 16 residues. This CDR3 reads CASSMDTPSATDTQYF. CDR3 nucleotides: TGTGCCAGTAGTATGGACACCCCGTCGGCCACAGATACGCAGTATTTT.

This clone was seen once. The CDR3 DNA reads as TGTGCCAGTAGGGATACAGCCAATCAGCCCCAGCATTTT. This gives the protein CASRDTANQPQHF. V usage is TRBV19 and J usage is TRBJ1-5; D unclear. The ends were cut back, 6 bases at V and 3 bases at J, with 9 bases in the middle. This CDR3 has 13 residues. Germline V gives CDR1 LNHDA, CDR2 SQIVND (reference sequence). Using reference TRBV19 and TRBJ1-5 for the parts outside the CDR3, the full variable domain is DGGITQSPKYLFRKEGQNVTLSCEQNLNHDAMYWYRQDPGQGLRLIYYSQIVNDFQKGDIAEGYSVSREKKESFPLTVTSAQKNPTAFYLCASRDTANQPQHFGDGTRLSIL.

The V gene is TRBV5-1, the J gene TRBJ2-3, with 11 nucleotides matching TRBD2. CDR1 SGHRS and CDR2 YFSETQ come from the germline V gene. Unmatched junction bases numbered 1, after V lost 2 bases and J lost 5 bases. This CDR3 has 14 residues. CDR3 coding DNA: TGCGCCAGCAGCTTTCTAGCGGGAGGAGATACGCAGTATTTT. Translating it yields CASSFLAGGDTQYF. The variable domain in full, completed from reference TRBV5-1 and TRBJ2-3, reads KAGVTQTPRYLIKTRGQQVTLSCSPISGHRSVSWYQQTPGQGLQFLFEYFSETQRNKGNFPGRFSGRQFSNSRSEMNVSTLELGDSALYLCASSFLAGGDTQYFGPGTRLTVL.

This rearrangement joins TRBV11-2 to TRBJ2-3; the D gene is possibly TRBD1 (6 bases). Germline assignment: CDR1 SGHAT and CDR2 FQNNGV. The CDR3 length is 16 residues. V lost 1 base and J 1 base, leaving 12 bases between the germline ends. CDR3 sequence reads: CASSLGSQGGTDTQYF. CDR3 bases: TGTGCCAGCAGCTTAGGGTCACAGGGTGGCACAGATACGCAGTATTTT.

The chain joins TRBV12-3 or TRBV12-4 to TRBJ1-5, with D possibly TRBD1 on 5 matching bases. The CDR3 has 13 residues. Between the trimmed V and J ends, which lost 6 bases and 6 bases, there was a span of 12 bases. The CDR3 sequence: CASSLGGGQPQHF. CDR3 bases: TGTGCCAGCAGCTTGGGGGGGGGTCAGCCCCAGCATTTT.

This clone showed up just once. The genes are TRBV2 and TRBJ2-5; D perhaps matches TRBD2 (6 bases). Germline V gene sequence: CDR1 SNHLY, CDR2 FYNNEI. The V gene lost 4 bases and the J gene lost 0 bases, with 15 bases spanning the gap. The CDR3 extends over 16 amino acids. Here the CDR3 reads CASSGRWGEHQETQYF. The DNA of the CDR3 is TGTGCCAGCAGTGGCCGGTGGGGGGAACACCAAGAGACCCAGTACTTC.

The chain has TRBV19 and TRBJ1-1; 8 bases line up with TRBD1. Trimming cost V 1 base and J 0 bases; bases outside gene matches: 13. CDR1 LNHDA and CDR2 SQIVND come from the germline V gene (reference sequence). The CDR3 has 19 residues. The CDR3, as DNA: TGTGCCAGTAGTATAGTTTCAGGGGGCGCGTCCTTCATGAACACTGAAGCTTTCTTT. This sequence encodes CASSIVSGGASFMNTEAFF.